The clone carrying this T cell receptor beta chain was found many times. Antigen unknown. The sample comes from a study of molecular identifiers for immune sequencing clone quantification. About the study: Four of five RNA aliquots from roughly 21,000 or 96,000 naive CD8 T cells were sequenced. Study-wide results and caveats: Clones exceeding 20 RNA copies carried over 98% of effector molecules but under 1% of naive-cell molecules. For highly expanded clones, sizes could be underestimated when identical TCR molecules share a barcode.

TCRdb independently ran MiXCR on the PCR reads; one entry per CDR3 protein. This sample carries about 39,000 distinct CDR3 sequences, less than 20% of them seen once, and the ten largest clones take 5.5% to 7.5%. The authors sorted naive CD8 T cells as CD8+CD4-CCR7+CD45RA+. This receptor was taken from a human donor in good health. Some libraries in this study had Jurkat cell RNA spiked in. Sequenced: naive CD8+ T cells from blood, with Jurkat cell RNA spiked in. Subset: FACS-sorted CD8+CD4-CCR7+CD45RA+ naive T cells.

This CDR3 is CATSRDPIGAGGLNEQFF. CDR3 nucleotide sequence: TGTGCCACCAGCAGAGATCCCATCGGAGCGGGAGGCCTCAATGAGCAGTTCTTC. The genes are TRBV15 and TRBJ2-1; TRBD2 agrees at 9 bases. J lost 6 bases, V lost 0 bases, and 12 bases had no gene match. The CDR3 extends over 18 amino acids. Germline CDR1 and CDR2: LNHNV and YYDKDF (reference sequence).